These 8 T cell receptor beta chains were all obtained from the same sample, sequenced in a study of cytomegalovirus exposure and HLA in healthy donors. The PCR made use of 60 Vbeta and 13 Jbeta primers. The protocol was immunoSEQ multiplex PCR, while the TCRdb copy is restricted to in-frame clones and leaves out a portion. This table holds 180,000 or so clones, approximately 73% found once. Sequencing input: PBMCs. These receptors were collected from a woman in her thirties in good health and CMV-seropositive.

The rearrangement uses TRBV11-3 and TRBJ1-2; D is uncertain. With 0 bases removed from V and 0 bases from J, the gap between germline ends came to 5 bases. The CDR3 totals 14 residues. Germline lookup yields CDR1 SGHNT and CDR2 YENEEA. CDR3 sequence (DNA): TGTGCCAGCAGCTTAGACAGTACTAACTATGGCTACACCTTC. Encoded protein: CASSLDSTNYGYTF.

The chain has TRBV7-8 and TRBJ2-7; 8 positions agree with TRBD1. After removal of 4 bases from V and 3 bases from J, the junction contained 8 bases not matched to a gene. This CDR3 is 15 amino acids long. Germline V gene sequence: CDR1 SGHVS, CDR2 FQNEAQ. This CDR3 reads CASSSPGQARYEQYF. The CDR3 DNA is TGTGCCAGCAGCTCACCGGGACAGGCCCGCTACGAGCAGTACTTC.

The genes are TRBV9 and TRBJ2-1; 8 bases are shared with TRBD2. J gave up 3 bases and V 3 bases, and 5 bases lay outside the gene matches. The germline V gene encodes CDR1 SGDLS and CDR2 YYNGEE. The CDR3 loop spans 15 amino acids. Here the CDR3 reads CASSERLAGYNEQFF. CDR3 bases: TGTGCCAGCAGCGAGAGGCTAGCGGGCTACAATGAGCAGTTCTTC.

The CDR3 loop reads CASSSTGVVTQYF. For the CDR3, the DNA is TGTGCCAGCAGTTCAACAGGGGTCGTTACGCAGTATTTT. The V call is TRBV27, the J call TRBJ2-3; 7 nucleotides line up with TRBD1. After removal of 4 bases from V and 8 bases from J, the junction contained 6 bases not matched to a gene. The V gene's germline CDR1 is MNHEY and CDR2 SMNVEV (reference sequence). The CDR3 runs 13 residues.

The chain has TRBV5-4 and TRBJ2-3, with D tentatively TRBD2 (6 bases). CDR1 SGHNT and CDR2 YYREEE come from the germline V gene (reference sequence). The V end lost 4 bases, the J end lost 5 bases, and 11 bases lay between the germline ends. The CDR3 contains 13 residues. The CDR3 bases are TGTGCCAGCAGCCCGGCGGGGCGAGATACGCAGTATTTT. Protein product: CASSPAGRDTQYF.

The rearrangement links TRBV19 to TRBJ1-4; no reliable D call. This CDR3 is 16 amino acids long. Germline lookup yields CDR1 LNHDA and CDR2 SQIVND (reference sequence). Trimming took 1 base from V and 0 from J, leaving 9 bases between them. Written as DNA, the CDR3 is TGTGCCAGTAGTATAGGACGCAGGACAACTAATGAAAAACTGTTTTTT. Encoded protein: CASSIGRRTTNEKLFF.

V gene TRBV6-5 combines with J gene TRBJ1-2; 7 bases line up with TRBD1. Germline V gene sequence: CDR1 MNHEY, CDR2 SVGAGI. V shed 5 bases, J shed 6 bases, and the junction held 6 bases outside the gene matches. The CDR3 has 13 amino acids. CDR3: CASSETGTNGYTF. DNA of the CDR3: TGTGCCAGCAGTGAGACAGGGACCAATGGCTACACCTTC.

This clone was seen once. The V call is TRBV10-3, the J call TRBJ1-1; D perhaps matches TRBD1 (5 bases). With 0 bases removed from V and 0 bases from J, the gap between germline ends came to 8 bases. The CDR3 contains 15 residues. Germline V CDR1 and CDR2: ENHRY, SYGVKD. In DNA form, the CDR3 reads TGTGCCATCAGTGAGTCGAACAGGTTGAACACTGAAGCTTTCTTT. It codes for CAISESNRLNTEAFF.